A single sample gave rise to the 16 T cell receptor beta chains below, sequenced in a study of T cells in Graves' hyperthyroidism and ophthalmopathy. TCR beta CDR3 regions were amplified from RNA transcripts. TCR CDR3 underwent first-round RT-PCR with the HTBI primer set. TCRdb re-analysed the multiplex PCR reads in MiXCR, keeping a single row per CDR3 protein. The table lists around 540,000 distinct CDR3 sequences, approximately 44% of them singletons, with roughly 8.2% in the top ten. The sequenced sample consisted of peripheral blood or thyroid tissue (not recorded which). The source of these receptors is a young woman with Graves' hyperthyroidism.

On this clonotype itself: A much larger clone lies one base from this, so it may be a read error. CDR3 nucleotides: TGTGCCAGCGGGACAGAAGATCGGCCCCAGCATTTT. Encoded protein: CASGTEDRPQHF. The chain combines TRBV10-3 with TRBJ1-5; 7 bases fit TRBD1. V dropped 10 bases and J dropped 9; count of bases not matched to a gene: 9. The CDR3 is made up of 12 amino acids. Germline V gene data show CDR1 as ENHRY and CDR2 as SYGVKD.

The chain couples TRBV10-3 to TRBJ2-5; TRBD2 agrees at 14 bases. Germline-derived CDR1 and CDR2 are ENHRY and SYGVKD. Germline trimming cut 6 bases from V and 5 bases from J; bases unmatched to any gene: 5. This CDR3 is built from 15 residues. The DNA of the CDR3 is TGTGCCATCAGGGGGACTAGCGGGAGAGGCGAGACCCAGTACTTC. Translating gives CAIRGTSGRGETQYF.

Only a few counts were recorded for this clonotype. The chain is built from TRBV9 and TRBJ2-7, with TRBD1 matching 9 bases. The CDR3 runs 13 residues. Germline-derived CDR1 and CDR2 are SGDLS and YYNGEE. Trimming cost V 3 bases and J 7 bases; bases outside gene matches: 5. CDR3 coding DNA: TGTGCCAGCAGCGCACAGGGGGCGAGAGAGCAGTACTTC. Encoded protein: CASSAQGAREQYF.

In nucleotides, the CDR3 is TGTGCCAGCAGTTACGGCAGGGACTCCTACGAGCAGTACTTC. As protein: CASSYGRDSYEQYF. The V and J genes are TRBV6-6 and TRBJ2-7; possibly TRBD1 for D (5 bases). Germline V CDR1 and CDR2: MNHNY, SVGAGI (reference sequence). V dropped 2 bases and J dropped 0 bases, with 8 bases sitting between them. The length of the CDR3 is 14 residues.

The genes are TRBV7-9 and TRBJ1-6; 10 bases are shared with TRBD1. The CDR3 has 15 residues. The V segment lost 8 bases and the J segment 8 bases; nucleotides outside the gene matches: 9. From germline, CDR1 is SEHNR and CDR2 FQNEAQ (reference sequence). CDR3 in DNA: TGTGCCAGCGTCTCCGGGACAGGGGCTTATTCACCCCTCCACTTT. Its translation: CASVSGTGAYSPLHF.

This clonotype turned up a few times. The CDR3 bases are TGTGCCAGCAGCTCCCCGTGGGACTCTGAAGCTTTCTTT. It translates to CASSSPWDSEAFF. The chain has TRBV7-2 and TRBJ1-1; D is perhaps TRBD1 (5 bases). The CDR3 totals 13 residues. Germline V gene data show CDR1 as SGHTA and CDR2 as FQGNSA. V lost 4 bases and J lost 6, with 12 bases in between.

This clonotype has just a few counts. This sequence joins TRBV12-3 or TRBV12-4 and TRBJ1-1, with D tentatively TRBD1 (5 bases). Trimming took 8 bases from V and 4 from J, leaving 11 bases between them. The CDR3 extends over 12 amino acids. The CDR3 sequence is CASRGRGTEAFF. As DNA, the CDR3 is TGTGCCAGCCGGGGGAGAGGCACTGAAGCTTTCTTT.

The CDR3 region is CSVEDSNQPQHF. The CDR3 nucleotides read TGCAGCGTGGAGGATAGCAATCAGCCCCAGCATTTT. The chain combines TRBV29-1 with TRBJ1-5; unclear D gene. V was cut by 6 bases and J by 0 bases, with 6 bases left in between. The germline V gene has CDR1 SQVTM and CDR2 ANQGSEA. CDR3 size: 12 residues.

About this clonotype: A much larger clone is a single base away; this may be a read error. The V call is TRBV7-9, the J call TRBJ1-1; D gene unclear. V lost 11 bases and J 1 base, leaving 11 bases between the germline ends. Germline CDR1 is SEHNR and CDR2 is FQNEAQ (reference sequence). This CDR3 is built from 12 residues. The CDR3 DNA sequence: TGTGCCGGCGATCGCCAGAACACTGAAGCTTTCTTT. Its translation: CAGDRQNTEAFF. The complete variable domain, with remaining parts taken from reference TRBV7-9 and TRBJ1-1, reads DTGVSQNPRHKITKRGQNVTFRCDPISEHNRLYWYRQTLGQGPEFLTYFQNEAQLEKSRLLSDRFSAERPKGSFSTLEIQRTEQGDSAMYLCAGDRQNTEAFFGQGTRLTVV.

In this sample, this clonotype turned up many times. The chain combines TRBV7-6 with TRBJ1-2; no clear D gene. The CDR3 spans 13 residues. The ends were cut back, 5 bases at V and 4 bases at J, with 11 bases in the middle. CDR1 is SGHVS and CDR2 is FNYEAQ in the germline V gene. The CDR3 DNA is TGTGCCAGCAGCCCGCCCGGACCCTATGGCTACACCTTC. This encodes CASSPPGPYGYTF.

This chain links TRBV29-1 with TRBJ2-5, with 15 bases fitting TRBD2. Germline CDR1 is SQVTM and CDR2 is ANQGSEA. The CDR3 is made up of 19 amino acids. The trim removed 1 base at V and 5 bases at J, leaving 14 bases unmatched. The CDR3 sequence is CSVEVALGLAGGGAETQYF. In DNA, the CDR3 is TGCAGCGTTGAAGTCGCACTGGGACTAGCGGGAGGTGGGGCGGAGACCCAGTACTTC.

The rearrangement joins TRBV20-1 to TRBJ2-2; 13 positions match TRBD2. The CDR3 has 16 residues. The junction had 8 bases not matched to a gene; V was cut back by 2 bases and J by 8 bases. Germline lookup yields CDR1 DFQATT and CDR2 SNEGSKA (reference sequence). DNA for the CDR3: TGCAGTGCTAGAAGATGGACTAGCGGGAGTCGGGGGGAGCTGTTTTTT. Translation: CSARRWTSGSRGELFF.

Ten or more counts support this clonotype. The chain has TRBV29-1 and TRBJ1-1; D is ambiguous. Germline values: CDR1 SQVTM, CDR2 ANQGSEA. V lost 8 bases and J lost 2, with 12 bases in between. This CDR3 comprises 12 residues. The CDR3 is CSLKGLNTEAFF. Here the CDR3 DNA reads TGCAGCTTGAAAGGACTTAACACTGAAGCTTTCTTT.

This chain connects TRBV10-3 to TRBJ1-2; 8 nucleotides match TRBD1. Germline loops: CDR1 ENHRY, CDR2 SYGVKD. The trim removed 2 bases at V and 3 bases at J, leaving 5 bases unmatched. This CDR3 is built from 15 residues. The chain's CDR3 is CAISEGQGADYGYTF. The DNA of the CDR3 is TGTGCCATCAGTGAGGGGCAGGGGGCTGACTATGGCTACACCTTC.

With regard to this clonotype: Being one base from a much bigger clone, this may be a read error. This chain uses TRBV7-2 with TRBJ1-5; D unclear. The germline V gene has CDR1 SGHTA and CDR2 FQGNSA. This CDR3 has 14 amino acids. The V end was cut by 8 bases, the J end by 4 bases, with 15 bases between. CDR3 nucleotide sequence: TGTGCCAGCGGCCCAAAAGCGGGGAATCAGCCCCAGCATTTT. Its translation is CASGPKAGNQPQHF.

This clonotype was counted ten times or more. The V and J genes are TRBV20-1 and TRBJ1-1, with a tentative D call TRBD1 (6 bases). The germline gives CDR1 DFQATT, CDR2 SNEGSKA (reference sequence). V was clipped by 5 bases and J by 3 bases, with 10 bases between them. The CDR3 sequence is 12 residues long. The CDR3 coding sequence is TGCAGTGCTGACAGGAGTCACACTGAAGCTTTCTTT. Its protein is CSADRSHTEAFF.